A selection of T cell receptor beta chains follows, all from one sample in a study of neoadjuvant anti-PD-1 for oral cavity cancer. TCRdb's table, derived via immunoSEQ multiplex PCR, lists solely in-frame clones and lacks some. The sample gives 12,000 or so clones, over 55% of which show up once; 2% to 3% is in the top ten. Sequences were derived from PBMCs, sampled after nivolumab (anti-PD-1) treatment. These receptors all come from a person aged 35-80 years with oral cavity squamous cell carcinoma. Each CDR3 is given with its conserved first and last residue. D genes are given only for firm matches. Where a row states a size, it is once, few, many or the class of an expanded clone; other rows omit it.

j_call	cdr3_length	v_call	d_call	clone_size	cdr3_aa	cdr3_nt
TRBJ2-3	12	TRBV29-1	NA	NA	CSVEDQGDTQYF	TGCAGCGTTGAAGATCAGGGAGATACGCAGTATTTT
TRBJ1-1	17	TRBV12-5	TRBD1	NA	CASGLVIGGTGLTEAFF	TGTGCTAGTGGTTTGGTAATAGGTGGGACAGGGTTAACTGAAGCTTTCTTT
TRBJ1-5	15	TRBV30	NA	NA	CAWSGSLPGNQPQHF	TGTGCCTGGAGTGGGTCGCTCCCGGGCAATCAGCCCCAGCATTTT
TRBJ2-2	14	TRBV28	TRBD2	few	CASSLGLGGRQLFF	TGTGCCAGCAGTTTAGGGCTTGGCGGGAGGCAGCTGTTTTTT
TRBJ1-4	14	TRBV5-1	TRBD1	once	CASSLGQGTEKLFF	TGCGCCAGCAGCTTGGGACAGGGTACTGAAAAACTGTTTTTT
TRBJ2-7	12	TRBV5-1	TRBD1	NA	CASGTGVNEQYF	TGCGCCAGCGGGACAGGGGTTAACGAGCAGTACTTC
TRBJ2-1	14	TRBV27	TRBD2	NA	CASGGDGTYNEQFF	TGTGCCAGCGGGGGGGACGGAACCTACAATGAGCAGTTCTTC
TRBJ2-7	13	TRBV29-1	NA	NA	CSVAGAGEVEQYF	TGCAGCGTGGCAGGGGCAGGTGAGGTCGAGCAGTACTTC
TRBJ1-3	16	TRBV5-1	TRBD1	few	CASMKGDRGTGNTIYF	TGCGCCAGCATGAAGGGGGACAGGGGGACTGGAAACACCATATATTTT
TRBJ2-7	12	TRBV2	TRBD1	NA	CASSRDSYEQYF	TGTGCCAGCAGCCGGGACAGCTACGAGCAGTACTTC